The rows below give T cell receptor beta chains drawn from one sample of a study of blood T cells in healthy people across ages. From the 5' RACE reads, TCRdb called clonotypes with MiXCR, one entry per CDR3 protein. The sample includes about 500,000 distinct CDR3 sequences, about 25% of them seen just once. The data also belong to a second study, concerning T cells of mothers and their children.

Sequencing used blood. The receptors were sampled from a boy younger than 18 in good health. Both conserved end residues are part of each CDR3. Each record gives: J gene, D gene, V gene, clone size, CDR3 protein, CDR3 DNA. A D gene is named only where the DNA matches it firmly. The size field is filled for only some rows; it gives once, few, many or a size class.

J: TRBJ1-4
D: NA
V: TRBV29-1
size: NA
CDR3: CSVEVSGTSKKLFF
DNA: TGCAGCGTTGAGGTCTCCGGGACTTCCAAAAAACTGTTTTTT

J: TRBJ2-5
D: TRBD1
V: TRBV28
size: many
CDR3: CASSAGTGDVETQYF
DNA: TGTGCCAGCTCAGCCGGGACAGGGGATGTTGAGACCCAGTACTTC

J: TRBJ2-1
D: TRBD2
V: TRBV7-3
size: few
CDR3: CASSLGLAGGNGQFF
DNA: TGTGCCAGCAGCTTAGGACTAGCGGGAGGCAACGGGCAGTTCTTC

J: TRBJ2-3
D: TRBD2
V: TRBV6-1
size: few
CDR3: CASREREGPRTDTQYF
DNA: TGTGCCAGCAGGGAGCGGGAGGGCCCTCGCACAGATACGCAGTATTTT

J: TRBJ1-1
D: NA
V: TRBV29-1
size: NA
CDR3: CSVVQPGTEAFF
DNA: TGCAGCGTCGTTCAACCCGGGACTGAAGCTTTCTTT

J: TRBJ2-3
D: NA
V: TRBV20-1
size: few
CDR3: CSARQGHTDTQYF
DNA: TGCAGTGCTAGACAGGGACACACAGATACGCAGTATTTT

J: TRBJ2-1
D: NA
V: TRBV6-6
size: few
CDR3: CARSFEVSSYNEQFF
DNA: TGTGCCCGCAGTTTTGAGGTCAGCTCCTACAATGAGCAGTTCTTC

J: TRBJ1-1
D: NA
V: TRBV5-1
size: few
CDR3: CASKKNMNTEAFF
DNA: TGCGCCAGCAAAAAAAACATGAACACTGAAGCTTTCTTT

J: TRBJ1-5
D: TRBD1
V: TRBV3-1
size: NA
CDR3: CASGTGTGRQPQHF
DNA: TGTGCCAGCGGGACCGGGACAGGGAGACAGCCCCAGCATTTT

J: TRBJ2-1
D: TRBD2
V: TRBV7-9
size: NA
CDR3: CASSPSFELAGGLNEQFF
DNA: TGTGCCAGCAGCCCAAGCTTTGAACTAGCGGGGGGACTTAATGAGCAGTTCTTC

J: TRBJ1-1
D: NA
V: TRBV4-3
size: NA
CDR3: CASLPTAGWGTEAFF
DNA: TGCGCCAGCCTCCCTACGGCAGGCTGGGGCACTGAAGCTTTCTTT

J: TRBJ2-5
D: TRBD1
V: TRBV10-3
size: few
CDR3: CAISRDRYQETQYF
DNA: TGTGCCATCAGCCGGGACAGATATCAAGAGACCCAGTACTTC

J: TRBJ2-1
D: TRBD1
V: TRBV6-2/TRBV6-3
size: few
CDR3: CASSDRGVGSYNEQFF
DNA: TGTGCCAGCAGTGACAGGGGTGTAGGATCCTACAATGAGCAGTTCTTC

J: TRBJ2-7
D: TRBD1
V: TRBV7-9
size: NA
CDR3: CASRDRESGEQYF
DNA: TGTGCCAGCCGCGACAGGGAGAGTGGCGAGCAGTACTTC

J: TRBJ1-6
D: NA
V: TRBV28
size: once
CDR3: CASSLATDGVNNSPLHF
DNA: TGTGCCAGCAGTTTAGCAACAGATGGGGTTAATAATTCACCCCTCCACTTT

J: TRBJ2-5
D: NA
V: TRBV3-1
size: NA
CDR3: CASSQVDGETQYF
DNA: TGTGCCAGCAGCCAAGTGGACGGGGAGACCCAGTACTTC

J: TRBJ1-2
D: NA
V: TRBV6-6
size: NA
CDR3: CASLGGRLEYGYTF
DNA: TGTGCCAGTCTCGGGGGGCGATTAGAATATGGCTACACCTTC

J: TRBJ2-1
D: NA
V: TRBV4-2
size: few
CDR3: CASNRGLGNEQFF
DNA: TGTGCCAGCAACCGGGGTCTCGGCAATGAGCAGTTCTTC

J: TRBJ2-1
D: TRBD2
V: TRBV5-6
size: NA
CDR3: CASSLFAFSAGGSYNEQFF
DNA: TGTGCCAGCAGCTTGTTCGCCTTTTCAGCGGGGGGCTCCTACAATGAGCAGTTCTTC

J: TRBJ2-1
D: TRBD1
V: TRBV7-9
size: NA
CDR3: CASSVGQTYNEQFF
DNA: TGTGCCAGCAGCGTGGGACAGACCTACAATGAGCAGTTCTTC

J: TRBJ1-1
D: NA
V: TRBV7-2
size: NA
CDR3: CASRPTPGDAFF
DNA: TGTGCCAGCAGACCAACGCCAGGGGATGCTTTCTTT

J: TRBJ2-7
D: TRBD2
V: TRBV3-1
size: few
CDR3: CASSLELGLAGSGEQYF
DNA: TGTGCCAGCAGCCTAGAACTGGGACTAGCGGGATCCGGCGAGCAGTACTTC

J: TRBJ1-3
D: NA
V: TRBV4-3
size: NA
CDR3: CASSQYRDSGNTIYF
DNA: TGCGCCAGCAGCCAATACAGGGACTCTGGAAACACCATATATTTT

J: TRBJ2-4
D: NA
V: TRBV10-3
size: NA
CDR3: CAISESDRENIQYF
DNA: TGTGCCATCAGTGAGTCTGACCGCGAAAACATTCAGTACTTC

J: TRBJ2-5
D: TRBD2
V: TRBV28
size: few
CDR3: CASSSSGLADPGYF
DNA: TGTGCCAGCAGTTCCTCGGGACTAGCGGACCCCGGATACTTC

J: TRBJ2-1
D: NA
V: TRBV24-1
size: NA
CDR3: CATSDVALPWGSRSYNEQFF
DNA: TGTGCCACCAGTGATGTGGCCTTACCTTGGGGATCCCGCTCCTACAATGAGCAGTTCTTC

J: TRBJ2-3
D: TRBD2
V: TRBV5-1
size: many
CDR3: CASSPVAGRDTQYF
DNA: TGCGCCAGCAGCCCTGTAGCGGGAAGGGATACGCAGTATTTT

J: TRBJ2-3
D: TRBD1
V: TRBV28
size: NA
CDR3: CASSTGAWDTDTQYF
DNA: TGTGCCAGCAGTACAGGGGCGTGGGACACAGATACGCAGTATTTT